This TCR beta chain is drawn from a study of identical twins. Whole-study results and caveats: Instead of following the same donors, the conclusions were based on cross-sectional statistical analysis.

TCRdb passed the 5' RACE reads through MiXCR, listing each CDR3 protein once. This table has more than 200,000 distinct CDR3 sequences, approximately 9% appearing once. The ends were cut back, 2 bases at V and 4 bases at J, with 17 bases in the middle. The CDR3 covers 16 residues. Looked up from germline, CDR1 is SGHAT and CDR2 is FQNNGV. Regarding this clonotype: The antigen is not known.

The chain joins TRBV11-2 to TRBJ2-5; D assignment may be TRBD1 or TRBD2 (5 bases each). The origin of this receptor is a woman between 18 and 29 years old in good health. The sample taken for sequencing was memory (CD45RO+) T cells sorted from blood. CDR3 residues: CASSLSNSGTLETQYF. The CDR3 DNA reads TGTGCCAGCAGCTTATCTAACTCCGGGACCTTAGAGACCCAGTACTTC.